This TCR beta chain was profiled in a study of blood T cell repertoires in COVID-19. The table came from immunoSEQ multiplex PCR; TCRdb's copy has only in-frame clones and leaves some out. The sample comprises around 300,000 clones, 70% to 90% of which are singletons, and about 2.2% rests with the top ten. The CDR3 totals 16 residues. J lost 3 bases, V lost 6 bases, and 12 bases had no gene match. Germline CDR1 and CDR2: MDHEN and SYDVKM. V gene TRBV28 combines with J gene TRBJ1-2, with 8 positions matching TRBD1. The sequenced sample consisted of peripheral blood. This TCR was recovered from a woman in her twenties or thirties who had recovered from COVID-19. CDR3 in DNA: TGTGCCAGCAGCCCCCCGTTGGACAGGGTCTACTATGGCTACACCTTC. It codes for CASSPPLDRVYYGYTF.